A selection of T cell receptor beta chains follows, all from one sample in a study of shared clonotypes between healthy human individuals. Only in-frame clones appear in the TCRdb table, and some are missing; sequencing was by immunoSEQ multiplex PCR. The sample has 600,000 or so clones, roughly 98% seen once. Sequencing was performed on naive CD8+ T cells sorted from blood. These TCRs come from a man aged 30 to 39 in good health. Each CDR3 is given with its conserved first and last residue. D genes are given only for firm matches. Part of the rows lack a size; the others show once, few, many or a class for expanded clones.

v_gene: TRBV9
j_gene: TRBJ2-3
d_gene: TRBD1
abundance: -
CDR3aa: CASSFAGGDTQYF
CDR3nt: TGTGCCAGCAGCTTCGCAGGGGGCGATACGCAGTATTTT

v_gene: TRBV9
j_gene: TRBJ2-3
d_gene: TRBD2
abundance: -
CDR3aa: CASSVAPTSGSDSDTQYF
CDR3nt: TGTGCCAGCAGCGTAGCCCCGACTAGCGGGAGTGACTCAGATACGCAGTATTTT

v_gene: TRBV29-1
j_gene: TRBJ1-1
d_gene: -
abundance: -
CDR3aa: CSEQTYTEAFF
CDR3nt: TGCAGCGAGCAGACCTACACTGAAGCTTTCTTT

v_gene: TRBV28
j_gene: TRBJ2-5
d_gene: -
abundance: -
CDR3aa: CASIGSGETQYF
CDR3nt: TGTGCCAGCATCGGGAGCGGCGAGACCCAGTACTTC

v_gene: TRBV29-1
j_gene: TRBJ2-1
d_gene: TRBD2
abundance: -
CDR3aa: CSVGGRLNEQFF
CDR3nt: TGCAGCGTTGGCGGGAGGCTCAATGAGCAGTTCTTC

v_gene: TRBV27
j_gene: TRBJ2-7
d_gene: TRBD2
abundance: -
CDR3aa: CASRAGLAEAYEQYF
CDR3nt: TGTGCCAGCAGGGCGGGACTAGCGGAAGCCTACGAGCAGTACTTC

v_gene: TRBV7-8
j_gene: TRBJ2-1
d_gene: -
abundance: -
CDR3aa: CASSYLAPVYNEQFF
CDR3nt: TGTGCCAGCAGCTACCTAGCGCCGGTTTACAATGAGCAGTTCTTC

v_gene: TRBV28
j_gene: TRBJ2-2
d_gene: TRBD2
abundance: once
CDR3aa: CASSFSRLAGANTGELFF
CDR3nt: TGTGCCAGCAGTTTCAGTAGACTAGCGGGAGCCAACACCGGGGAGCTGTTTTTT

v_gene: TRBV7-9
j_gene: TRBJ2-7
d_gene: -
abundance: -
CDR3aa: CASSAASRGYEQYF
CDR3nt: TGTGCCAGCAGCGCGGCAAGCAGGGGCTACGAGCAGTACTTC

v_gene: TRBV19
j_gene: TRBJ1-2
d_gene: -
abundance: -
CDR3aa: CASSMTDYGYTF
CDR3nt: TGTGCCAGTAGTATGACCGACTATGGCTACACCTTC

v_gene: TRBV5-1
j_gene: TRBJ2-1
d_gene: TRBD2
abundance: -
CDR3aa: CASSLATGGLDNEQFF
CDR3nt: TGCGCCAGCAGCTTGGCAACGGGAGGTCTCGACAATGAGCAGTTCTTC

v_gene: TRBV6-1
j_gene: TRBJ1-2
d_gene: -
abundance: -
CDR3aa: CASRGLYYGYTF
CDR3nt: TGTGCCAGCAGGGGGCTTTACTATGGCTACACCTTC

v_gene: TRBV9
j_gene: TRBJ2-1
d_gene: TRBD1
abundance: -
CDR3aa: CASSVARAGTDPYEQFF
CDR3nt: TGTGCCAGCAGCGTAGCTAGGGCCGGGACAGACCCCTATGAGCAGTTCTTC

v_gene: TRBV9
j_gene: TRBJ2-2
d_gene: -
abundance: -
CDR3aa: CASSGTGGQASTGELFF
CDR3nt: TGTGCCAGCAGCGGCACGGGGGGACAGGCCTCCACCGGGGAGCTGTTTTTT

v_gene: TRBV11-1
j_gene: TRBJ2-3
d_gene: -
abundance: -
CDR3aa: CASSLELSRWRRGDTQYF
CDR3nt: TGTGCCAGCAGCTTAGAACTCAGCCGATGGAGACGTGGGGATACGCAGTATTTT

v_gene: TRBV11-2
j_gene: TRBJ2-5
d_gene: -
abundance: -
CDR3aa: CASSLVSDRQETQYF
CDR3nt: TGTGCCAGCAGCTTAGTGAGTGACAGGCAAGAGACCCAGTACTTC

v_gene: TRBV5-1
j_gene: TRBJ1-5
d_gene: -
abundance: -
CDR3aa: CASSLAGDSNQPQHF
CDR3nt: TGCGCCAGCAGCTTGGCCGGGGATAGCAATCAGCCCCAGCATTTT

v_gene: TRBV7-8
j_gene: TRBJ2-1
d_gene: TRBD2
abundance: -
CDR3aa: CASSLDRGLAANNEQFF
CDR3nt: TGTGCCAGCAGCTTAGATCGAGGGCTAGCGGCGAACAATGAGCAGTTCTTC

v_gene: TRBV18
j_gene: TRBJ1-2
d_gene: -
abundance: once
CDR3aa: CASSQDAGHGYTF
CDR3nt: TGTGCCAGCTCTCAGGACGCGGGACATGGCTACACCTTC

v_gene: TRBV5-1
j_gene: TRBJ2-1
d_gene: -
abundance: -
CDR3aa: CASSSSVSSYNEQFF
CDR3nt: TGCGCCAGCAGCTCTAGCGTGAGCTCCTACAATGAGCAGTTCTTC

v_gene: TRBV7-9
j_gene: TRBJ1-5
d_gene: -
abundance: once
CDR3aa: CASSSEQPQHF
CDR3nt: TGTGCCAGCAGCTCAGAACAGCCCCAGCATTTT

v_gene: TRBV6-6
j_gene: TRBJ2-7
d_gene: -
abundance: -
CDR3aa: CASSYSGSAVYEQYF
CDR3nt: TGTGCCAGCAGTTACTCAGGGAGCGCCGTCTACGAGCAGTACTTC

v_gene: TRBV7-9
j_gene: TRBJ2-7
d_gene: TRBD1
abundance: -
CDR3aa: CASSLARGTGRYEQYF
CDR3nt: TGTGCCAGCAGCTTAGCGCGGGGGACAGGGCGCTACGAGCAGTACTTC

v_gene: TRBV6-5
j_gene: TRBJ2-1
d_gene: -
abundance: -
CDR3aa: CASLDSNEQFF
CDR3nt: TGTGCCAGCCTAGACTCGAATGAGCAGTTCTTC

v_gene: TRBV7-2
j_gene: TRBJ1-2
d_gene: -
abundance: -
CDR3aa: CASSARGAVYGYTF
CDR3nt: TGTGCCAGCAGCGCCCGGGGGGCCGTCTATGGCTACACCTTC

v_gene: TRBV9
j_gene: TRBJ2-7
d_gene: -
abundance: once
CDR3aa: CASSPSGIGLYEQYF
CDR3nt: TGTGCCAGCAGCCCATCTGGTATAGGGCTCTACGAGCAGTACTTC

v_gene: TRBV19
j_gene: TRBJ2-7
d_gene: -
abundance: -
CDR3aa: CASTPGTGNYEQYF
CDR3nt: TGTGCCAGTACCCCGGGGACGGGAAACTACGAGCAGTACTTC

v_gene: TRBV27
j_gene: TRBJ2-1
d_gene: TRBD2
abundance: -
CDR3aa: CASSLGGRVSYNEQFF
CDR3nt: TGTGCCAGCAGTTTAGGCGGGAGAGTATCCTACAATGAGCAGTTCTTC

v_gene: TRBV13
j_gene: TRBJ2-1
d_gene: TRBD1
abundance: -
CDR3aa: CASSLGTGFDEQFF
CDR3nt: TGTGCCAGCAGCTTGGGGACAGGGTTCGATGAGCAGTTCTTC

v_gene: TRBV19
j_gene: TRBJ1-5
d_gene: -
abundance: -
CDR3aa: CASSGDIGYSNQPQHF
CDR3nt: TGTGCCAGTAGTGGAGACATCGGTTATAGCAATCAGCCCCAGCATTTT

v_gene: TRBV5-1
j_gene: TRBJ1-2
d_gene: -
abundance: -
CDR3aa: CASSLLGSDGYTF
CDR3nt: TGCGCCAGCAGCTTGCTAGGGTCCGATGGCTACACCTTC

v_gene: TRBV11-3
j_gene: TRBJ1-1
d_gene: -
abundance: -
CDR3aa: CASSPRAGVTEAFF
CDR3nt: TGTGCCAGCAGCCCCCGGGCAGGTGTAACTGAAGCTTTCTTT

v_gene: TRBV6-5
j_gene: TRBJ2-7
d_gene: -
abundance: -
CDR3aa: CASALGAPYEQYF
CDR3nt: TGTGCCAGCGCTCTTGGGGCACCGTACGAGCAGTACTTC

v_gene: TRBV19
j_gene: TRBJ2-2
d_gene: -
abundance: -
CDR3aa: CASSPIQGWRGELFF
CDR3nt: TGTGCCAGTAGCCCCATACAGGGTTGGCGCGGGGAGCTGTTTTTT

v_gene: TRBV15
j_gene: TRBJ1-3
d_gene: -
abundance: -
CDR3aa: CATSPFTGASGNTIYF
CDR3nt: TGTGCCACCAGCCCCTTCACAGGAGCCTCTGGAAACACCATATATTTT

v_gene: TRBV27
j_gene: TRBJ2-2
d_gene: TRBD1
abundance: -
CDR3aa: CASSLRDSVFGGTGELFF
CDR3nt: TGTGCCAGCAGTCTCAGGGACAGTGTCTTTGGGGGAACCGGGGAGCTGTTTTTT

v_gene: TRBV15
j_gene: TRBJ1-5
d_gene: TRBD1
abundance: -
CDR3aa: CATSGGQVSNQPQHF
CDR3nt: TGTGCCACCAGCGGGGGACAGGTTAGCAATCAGCCCCAGCATTTT

v_gene: TRBV27
j_gene: TRBJ1-1
d_gene: -
abundance: -
CDR3aa: CASSLGGASTEAFF
CDR3nt: TGTGCCAGCAGTTTAGGGGGGGCGAGCACTGAAGCTTTCTTT

v_gene: TRBV28
j_gene: TRBJ1-1
d_gene: TRBD1
abundance: once
CDR3aa: CASSLDRVVAEAFF
CDR3nt: TGTGCCAGCAGTTTGGACAGGGTAGTCGCTGAAGCTTTCTTT

v_gene: TRBV4-1
j_gene: TRBJ2-3
d_gene: -
abundance: -
CDR3aa: CASSHRTDTQYF
CDR3nt: TGCGCCAGCAGCCACCGTACAGATACGCAGTATTTT

v_gene: TRBV7-9
j_gene: TRBJ1-1
d_gene: -
abundance: -
CDR3aa: CASSLAGRAGREAFF
CDR3nt: TGTGCCAGCAGCTTAGCTGGTCGGGCAGGCCGCGAAGCTTTCTTT

v_gene: TRBV6-4
j_gene: TRBJ2-7
d_gene: -
abundance: -
CDR3aa: CASSEGGKRYEQYF
CDR3nt: TGTGCCAGCAGTGAAGGGGGAAAACGATACGAGCAGTACTTC

v_gene: TRBV4-2
j_gene: TRBJ2-3
d_gene: TRBD2
abundance: -
CDR3aa: CASSPRDRGLGSTDTQYF
CDR3nt: TGTGCCAGCAGCCCCCGGGATCGGGGACTAGGGAGCACAGATACGCAGTATTTT

v_gene: TRBV7-6
j_gene: TRBJ2-3
d_gene: -
abundance: once
CDR3aa: CASSGAGSTDTQYF
CDR3nt: TGTGCCAGCAGCGGGGCGGGAAGCACAGATACGCAGTATTTT

v_gene: TRBV6-5
j_gene: TRBJ2-5
d_gene: -
abundance: -
CDR3aa: CASSKLAMETQYF
CDR3nt: TGTGCCAGCAGTAAGCTAGCGATGGAGACCCAGTACTTC

v_gene: TRBV7-9
j_gene: TRBJ2-7
d_gene: -
abundance: -
CDR3aa: CASSSPLRPVMRDEQYF
CDR3nt: TGTGCCAGCAGCTCTCCGCTCAGGCCCGTAATGAGGGACGAGCAGTACTTC

v_gene: TRBV10-2
j_gene: TRBJ2-7
d_gene: TRBD1
abundance: -
CDR3aa: CASSEKDRGYEQYF
CDR3nt: TGCGCCAGCAGTGAGAAGGACAGGGGTTACGAGCAGTACTTC

v_gene: TRBV9
j_gene: TRBJ1-5
d_gene: TRBD1
abundance: -
CDR3aa: CASGEGGGDQPQHF
CDR3nt: TGTGCCAGCGGGGAGGGAGGGGGCGACCAGCCCCAGCATTTT

v_gene: TRBV29-1
j_gene: TRBJ2-2
d_gene: TRBD2
abundance: -
CDR3aa: CSVERGGLATTGELFF
CDR3nt: TGCAGCGTTGAAAGAGGTGGACTAGCGACGACCGGGGAGCTGTTTTTT

v_gene: TRBV6-1
j_gene: TRBJ1-2
d_gene: -
abundance: -
CDR3aa: CASPSPTVVEDGYTF
CDR3nt: TGTGCCAGCCCTTCCCCTACAGTGGTGGAGGATGGCTACACCTTC

v_gene: TRBV7-2
j_gene: TRBJ2-1
d_gene: TRBD2
abundance: -
CDR3aa: CASSLGLGGNEQFF
CDR3nt: TGTGCCAGCAGCTTGGGACTAGGAGGGAATGAGCAGTTCTTC

v_gene: TRBV27
j_gene: TRBJ2-7
d_gene: -
abundance: -
CDR3aa: CASSLIGDEQYF
CDR3nt: TGTGCCAGCAGTTTAATAGGAGACGAGCAGTACTTC

v_gene: TRBV28
j_gene: TRBJ1-1
d_gene: -
abundance: -
CDR3aa: CASSSAGKDTEAFF
CDR3nt: TGTGCCAGCAGTTCCGCGGGGAAGGACACTGAAGCTTTCTTT

v_gene: TRBV6-1
j_gene: TRBJ1-3
d_gene: -
abundance: -
CDR3aa: CASSNTFGNTIYF
CDR3nt: TGTGCCAGCAGTAACACGTTCGGAAACACCATATATTTT

v_gene: TRBV15
j_gene: TRBJ1-3
d_gene: -
abundance: -
CDR3aa: CATGGSGNTIYF
CDR3nt: TGTGCCACGGGGGGGTCTGGAAACACCATATATTTT

v_gene: TRBV5-4
j_gene: TRBJ2-5
d_gene: -
abundance: once
CDR3aa: CASRDTVGTQYF
CDR3nt: TGTGCCAGCCGGGACACTGTAGGGACCCAGTACTTC

v_gene: TRBV27
j_gene: TRBJ2-1
d_gene: -
abundance: -
CDR3aa: CASRTRVNEQFF
CDR3nt: TGTGCCAGCAGAACCAGGGTCAATGAGCAGTTCTTC

v_gene: TRBV6-5
j_gene: TRBJ2-1
d_gene: -
abundance: -
CDR3aa: CASSYSRLGSNEQFF
CDR3nt: TGTGCCAGCAGTTACTCGAGGCTGGGGAGCAATGAGCAGTTCTTC

v_gene: TRBV27
j_gene: TRBJ2-5
d_gene: -
abundance: -
CDR3aa: CASSFVGKETQYF
CDR3nt: TGTGCCAGCAGTTTCGTGGGGAAAGAGACCCAGTACTTC